The following is a T cell receptor beta chain sequence with its context. Version v3.0 of the immunoSEQ assay was performed at survey level. The assay was immunoSEQ multiplex PCR, and TCRdb's table has in-frame clones only and misses some. The sample lists roughly 39,000 clones, 75% to 90% occurring once. These data come from a study of long-term antiretroviral therapy in people with HIV. The CDR3 has 16 residues. Germline values: CDR1 LNHNV, CDR2 YYDKDF (reference sequence). Between the trimmed V and J ends, which lost 5 bases and 5 bases, there was a span of 19 bases. This clonotype originated in a woman between 18 and 29 years old with HIV. The starting material was unsorted PBMCs, obtained just before starting antiretroviral therapy. V is TRBV15 and J is TRBJ2-1, with a weak D call TRBD1 (6 bases). The CDR3 loop is CATSRLGGEANNEQFF. The CDR3 region has the DNA TGTGCCACCAGCCGTTTAGGGGGAGAGGCCAACAATGAGCAGTTCTTC.